This TCR beta chain was documented in a study of OX40 agonist ivuxolimab in advanced cancers. Across the study: An agonistic anti-OX40 (CD134) antibody, ivuxolimab, was used to treat the patients. General study points: On average, CD8+ T cells had more expanded clones than CD4+.

Germline loops: CDR1 LGHNA, CDR2 YSLEER. Trimming at V came to 3 bases and at J to 3 bases, leaving 8 bases not matched to a gene. The CDR3 is made up of 17 amino acids. The table came from immunoSEQ multiplex PCR; TCRdb's copy has only in-frame clones and leaves some out. This table has roughly 34,000 clones, approximately 82% appearing once. On this clone: Its antigen is currently unknown.

The clonotype comes from an adult with an advanced solid tumor such as melanoma, head and neck, liver or kidney cancer. J is TRBJ2-2 and V is TRBV4-3; TRBD1 agrees at 9 bases. The starting material was CD4+ or CD8+ T cells sorted from blood, obtained in a trial of the OX40 agonist ivuxolimab. The CDR3 loop reads CASSHLQGARDTGELFF. CDR3 nucleotides: TGCGCCAGCAGCCATCTACAGGGGGCGCGGGACACCGGGGAGCTGTTTTTT.